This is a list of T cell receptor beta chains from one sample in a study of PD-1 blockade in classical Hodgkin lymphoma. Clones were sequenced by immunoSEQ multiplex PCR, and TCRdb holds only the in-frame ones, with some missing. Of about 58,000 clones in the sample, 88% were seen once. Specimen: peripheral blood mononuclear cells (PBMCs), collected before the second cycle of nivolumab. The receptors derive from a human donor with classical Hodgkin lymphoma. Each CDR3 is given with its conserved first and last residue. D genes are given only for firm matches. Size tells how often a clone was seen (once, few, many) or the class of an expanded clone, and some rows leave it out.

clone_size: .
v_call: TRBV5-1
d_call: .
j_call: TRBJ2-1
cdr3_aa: CASSLDALGSYNEQFF
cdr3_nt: TGCGCCAGCAGCTTGGATGCCCTAGGCTCCTACAATGAGCAGTTCTTC

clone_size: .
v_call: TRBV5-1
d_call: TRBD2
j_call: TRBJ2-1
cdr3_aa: CASSLYTSAVYNEQFF
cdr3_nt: TGCGCCAGCAGCTTGTATACTAGCGCCGTCTACAATGAGCAGTTCTTC

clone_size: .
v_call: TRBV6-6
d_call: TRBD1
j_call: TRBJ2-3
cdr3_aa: CASSYSAGGPHDTQYF
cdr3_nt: TGTGCCAGCAGTTACTCGGCAGGGGGCCCCCACGATACGCAGTATTTT

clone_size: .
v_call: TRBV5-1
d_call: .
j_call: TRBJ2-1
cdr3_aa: CASNQDPSPYNEQFF
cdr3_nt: TGCGCCAGCAACCAGGATCCATCACCTTACAATGAGCAGTTCTTC

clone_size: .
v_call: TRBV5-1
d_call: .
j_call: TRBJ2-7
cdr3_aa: CASSLAPAYEQYF
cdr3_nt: TGCGCCAGCAGCTTGGCACCAGCTTACGAGCAGTACTTC

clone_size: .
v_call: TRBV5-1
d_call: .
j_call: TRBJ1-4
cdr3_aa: CASSLGREGEKLFF
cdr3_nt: TGCGCCAGCAGCTTGGGCAGGGAGGGTGAAAAACTGTTTTTT

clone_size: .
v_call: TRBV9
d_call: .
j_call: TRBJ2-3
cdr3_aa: CASSVVGTDTQYF
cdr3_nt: TGTGCCAGCAGCGTAGTTGGTACAGATACGCAGTATTTT

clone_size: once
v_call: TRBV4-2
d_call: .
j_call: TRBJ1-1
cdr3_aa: CASSQKPSGDTEAFF
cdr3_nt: TGTGCCAGCAGCCAAAAGCCGTCGGGGGACACTGAAGCTTTCTTT

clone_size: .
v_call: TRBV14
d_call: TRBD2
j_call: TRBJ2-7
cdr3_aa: CASSPPGREGTYEQYF
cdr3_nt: TGTGCCAGCAGCCCCCCGGGCAGGGAGGGTACCTACGAGCAGTACTTC

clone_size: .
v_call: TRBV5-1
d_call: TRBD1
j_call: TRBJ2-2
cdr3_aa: CASMPGQKNTGELFF
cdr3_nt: TGCGCCAGCATGCCGGGACAGAAGAACACCGGGGAGCTGTTTTTT

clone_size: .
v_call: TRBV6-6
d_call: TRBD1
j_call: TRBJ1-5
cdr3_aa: CASRIGQGSSQPQHF
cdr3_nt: TGTGCCAGCAGGATAGGACAGGGATCTAGTCAGCCCCAGCATTTT

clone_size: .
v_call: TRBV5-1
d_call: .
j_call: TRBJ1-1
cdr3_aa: CASSSQSYTEAFF
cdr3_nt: TGCGCCAGCAGCTCCCAGAGTTACACTGAAGCTTTCTTT

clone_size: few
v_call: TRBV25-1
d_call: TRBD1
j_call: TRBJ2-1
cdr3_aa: CASSAYTGTGLGQFF
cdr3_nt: TGTGCCAGCAGTGCCTATACCGGGACAGGGCTTGGGCAGTTCTTC

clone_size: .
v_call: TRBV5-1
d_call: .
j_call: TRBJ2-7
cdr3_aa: CASRDTSYEQYF
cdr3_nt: TGCGCCAGCCGGGACACTTCCTACGAGCAGTACTTC

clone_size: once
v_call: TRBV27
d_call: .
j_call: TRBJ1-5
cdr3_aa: CASRPGLNNQPQHF
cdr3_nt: TGTGCCAGCAGGCCGGGACTGAACAATCAGCCCCAGCATTTT

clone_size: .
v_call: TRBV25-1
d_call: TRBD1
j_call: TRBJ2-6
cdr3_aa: CASRATGGSGANVLTF
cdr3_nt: TGTGCCAGCAGAGCTACAGGGGGCTCTGGGGCCAACGTCCTGACTTTC

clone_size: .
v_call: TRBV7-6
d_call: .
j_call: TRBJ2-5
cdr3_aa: CASSRGGRDPTRAQYF
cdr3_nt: TGTGCCAGCAGCCGAGGGGGGCGGGACCCCACCCGAGCCCAGTACTTC